A selection of T cell receptor beta chains follows, all from one sample in a study of cytomegalovirus exposure and HLA in healthy donors. Profiling relied on immunoSEQ multiplex PCR, and the TCRdb table lists in-frame clones only, not all of them. Of around 150,000 clones in the sample, 80% to 90% were seen once. Sequencing input: PBMCs. These receptors were collected from a woman aged 18-29 years in good health and CMV-seronegative. Both conserved end residues are part of each CDR3. A D gene is named only where the DNA matches it firmly. Clone size, where shown, is once, few, many, or a class for clones that have expanded.

v_gene,abundance,j_gene,d_gene,len,CDR3nt,CDR3aa
TRBV19,.,TRBJ1-4,TRBD1,15,TGTGCCAGTAGTATAGCGGGACAGCCTAATGAAAAACTGTTTTTT,CASSIAGQPNEKLFF
TRBV19,.,TRBJ1-5,TRBD1,16,TGTGCCACCGACTCGGGACAGGTTATTAGCAATCAGCCCCAGCATTTT,CATDSGQVISNQPQHF
TRBV6-6,once,TRBJ2-7,TRBD1,13,TGTGCCAGCACCTTGACAGGGGTCTACGAGCAGTACTTC,CASTLTGVYEQYF
TRBV18,.,TRBJ2-4,TRBD1,12,TGTGCCAGCTCACCTACAGGGGACATTCAGTACTTC,CASSPTGDIQYF
TRBV14,.,TRBJ2-7,.,14,TGTGCCAGCAGCCAGCGGGGGCCTTTGGACGAGCAGTACTTC,CASSQRGPLDEQYF
TRBV4-1,.,TRBJ1-2,TRBD1,15,TGCGCCAGCAGCCAACCCGAGACAGGGGACTATGGCTACACCTTC,CASSQPETGDYGYTF
TRBV18,.,TRBJ1-3,TRBD1,16,TGTGCCAGCTCACCAGTGGGACAGTCCGCTGGAAACACCATATATTTT,CASSPVGQSAGNTIYF
TRBV13,.,TRBJ1-2,TRBD1,14,TGTGCCAGCAGCTCGGGACAGCCGGTCTATGGCTACACCTTC,CASSSGQPVYGYTF
TRBV11-1,once,TRBJ1-1,TRBD1,14,TGTGCCAGCAGCCGTAACAGGGGGCGAACTGAAGCTTTCTTT,CASSRNRGRTEAFF
TRBV6-1,.,TRBJ1-3,TRBD1,14,TGTGCCAGCATCTCAGACAGGGGCGGAAACACCATATATTTT,CASISDRGGNTIYF
TRBV6-5,.,TRBJ1-2,TRBD1,14,TGTGCCAGCAGTTACTCGACAGGGAACTATGGCTACACCTTC,CASSYSTGNYGYTF
TRBV7-9,.,TRBJ1-1,.,12,TGTGCCAGCAGATTAGATCGGTCAGAAGCTTTCTTT,CASRLDRSEAFF
TRBV5-1,.,TRBJ1-3,TRBD1,14,TGCGCCAGCAGCGAAGGGACAGCTGGAAACACCATATATTTT,CASSEGTAGNTIYF
TRBV9,few,TRBJ2-1,.,13,TGTGCCAGCAGCGGACGGGAGAACAATGAGCAGTTCTTC,CASSGRENNEQFF
TRBV6-5,once,TRBJ1-1,.,13,TGTGCCAGCAGTTACAACAGCAACACTGAAGCTTTCTTT,CASSYNSNTEAFF
TRBV9,.,TRBJ2-1,.,13,TGTGCCAGCAGCTCAACCCCGACAGGCGGGCAGTTCTTC,CASSSTPTGGQFF
TRBV30,.,TRBJ1-6,.,15,TGTGCCTGGACCAGACCTACAGGGACGGGTTCACCCCTCCACTTT,CAWTRPTGTGSPLHF
TRBV10-1,.,TRBJ2-2,.,17,TGCGCCAGCAGTGAGTCAATCAACAGGGTGAACACCGGGGAGCTGTTTTTT,CASSESINRVNTGELFF
TRBV29-1,.,TRBJ2-3,.,15,TGCAGCGTCTCACAGGGGTATCGGGACTCAGATACGCAGTATTTT,CSVSQGYRDSDTQYF
TRBV7-9,.,TRBJ2-7,TRBD1,15,TGTGCCAGCAGCTCCCGGACAGGGGGCGTCTCGGAGCAGTACTTC,CASSSRTGGVSEQYF
TRBV4-2,few,TRBJ2-3,.,18,TGTGCCAGCAGCCAAGAAGCCCTAGGGGCGGTTGTCCCAGATACGCAGTATTTT,CASSQEALGAVVPDTQYF
TRBV15,.,TRBJ2-7,.,15,TGTGCCACCAGCAGAGGCCGGGGAGTAGCCTACGAGCAGTACTTC,CATSRGRGVAYEQYF
TRBV18,.,TRBJ1-2,TRBD1,14,TGTGCCAGCTCACCGAGACAGGGGGAGGATGGCTACACCTTC,CASSPRQGEDGYTF
TRBV19,.,TRBJ2-7,TRBD2,15,TGTGCCAGTAGTCGGACTAGCGGGAGTCAGTACGAGCAGTACTTC,CASSRTSGSQYEQYF
TRBV19,.,TRBJ1-1,TRBD1,14,TGTGCCAGTAGTCCCAGACAGGGGGCGAGGGAAGCTTTCTTT,CASSPRQGAREAFF
TRBV5-1,.,TRBJ2-7,.,12,TGCGCCAGCAGCGAGGGGGGGACAGAGCAGTACTTC,CASSEGGTEQYF
TRBV11-2,.,TRBJ2-7,.,12,TGTGCCAGCAGCTTAGACGGGAGCGAGCAGTACTTC,CASSLDGSEQYF
TRBV7-9,once,TRBJ2-7,TRBD2,18,TGTGCCAGCAGCTTAGAAGAGTTGGCGGGGGGGTTATCCTACGAGCAGTACTTC,CASSLEELAGGLSYEQYF
TRBV7-9,.,TRBJ2-7,TRBD1,15,TGTGCCAGCAGCTCCCGAGGACAGGGCTTCTACGAGCAGTACTTC,CASSSRGQGFYEQYF
TRBV7-9,.,TRBJ2-7,.,15,TGTGCCAGCAGTTCGGTCCCGGAGGGGACCATCGAGCAGTACTTC,CASSSVPEGTIEQYF
TRBV5-1,.,TRBJ1-2,.,14,TGCGCCAGCAGCGGCGGGCCCGGGGTGGATGGCTACACCTTC,CASSGGPGVDGYTF
TRBV7-2,few,TRBJ2-7,.,12,TGTGCCAGCAGCTTCCGACTCTACGAGCAGTACTTC,CASSFRLYEQYF
TRBV6-1,.,TRBJ2-5,TRBD1,15,TGTGCCAGCAGCACCGGGACAGGGGGCGAGGAGACCCAGTACTTC,CASSTGTGGEETQYF
TRBV5-1,.,TRBJ2-3,.,14,TGCGCCAGCAGCTTAACGGGAGCTGGAGATACGCAGTATTTT,CASSLTGAGDTQYF
TRBV5-1,.,TRBJ1-2,TRBD1,14,TGCGCCAGCAGCCTGGGACAGGGGCTTGGTGGCTACACCTTC,CASSLGQGLGGYTF